This T cell receptor beta chain was sequenced during a study of blood T cell repertoires in COVID-19. In the study overall: Samples representing acute and convalescent COVID-19 were sourced from the United States, Italy and Spain. T cells, B-cell-depleted T cells, or PBMCs supplied cDNA or gDNA.

Authors' processing steps: Cell counts per sample came from amplifying reference gene primers. Method: immunoSEQ multiplex PCR; TCRdb's copy keeps in-frame clones and lacks some. V, J and clone size reflect that table, while D and trimming were determined from the DNA. Counted here are about 300,000 clones, 88% occurring once; the ten biggest clones make up 5.5% to 8.5%. This clone was seen once. This CDR3 comprises 11 residues. Germline CDR1 is DFQATT and CDR2 is SNEGSKA (reference sequence). Between the trimmed V and J ends, which lost 7 bases and 7 bases, there was a span of 14 bases. Specimen: peripheral blood. The chain links TRBV20-1 to TRBJ2-7, with D perhaps TRBD2 (5 bases). The TCR was taken from a woman in her 30s who had recovered from COVID-19. CDR3 bases: TGCAGTGTGCGGGTAACTGGGGAGCAGTACTTC. This encodes CSVRVTGEQYF.